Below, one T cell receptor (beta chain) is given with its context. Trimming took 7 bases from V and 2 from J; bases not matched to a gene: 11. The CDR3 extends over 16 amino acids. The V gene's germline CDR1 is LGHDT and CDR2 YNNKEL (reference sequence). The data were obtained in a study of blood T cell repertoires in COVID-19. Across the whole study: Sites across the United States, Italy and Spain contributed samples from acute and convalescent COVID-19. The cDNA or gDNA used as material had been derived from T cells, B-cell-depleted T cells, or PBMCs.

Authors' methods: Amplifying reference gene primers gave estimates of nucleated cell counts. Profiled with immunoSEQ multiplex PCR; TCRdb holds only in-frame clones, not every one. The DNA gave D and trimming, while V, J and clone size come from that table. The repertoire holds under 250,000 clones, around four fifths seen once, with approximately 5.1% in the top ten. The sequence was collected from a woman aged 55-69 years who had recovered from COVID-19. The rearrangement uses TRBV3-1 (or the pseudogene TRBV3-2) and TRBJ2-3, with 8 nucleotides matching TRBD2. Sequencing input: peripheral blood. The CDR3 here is CASTPAGAGFTDTQYF. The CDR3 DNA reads TGTGCCAGCACCCCAGCGGGAGCGGGTTTCACAGATACGCAGTATTTT.